The present entry profiles one T cell receptor beta chain with its context. Germline CDR1 reads MNHNS; CDR2 reads SASEGT. The V and J ends lost 1 base and 8 bases respectively, with 12 bases between them. CDR3 length: 14 amino acids. Isolated per sample were at least 6 million PBMCs. Total RNA was isolated from each sample in quantities of at least 5 micrograms. This specimen belongs to a study of blood T cells in healthy people across ages. Next came a second PCR, run for roughly 6 to 11 cycles, which used a sample-barcoded 5' primer along with a J-beta primer mix. TCRdb itself ran the 5' RACE reads through MiXCR, one entry per CDR3 protein. The table shows 1 million or so distinct CDR3 sequences, with around 27% occurring only once. The same data also contributed to another study, on T cells of mothers and their children. That study adds: Related mother-child pairs showed slightly higher but non-significant overlap than unrelated pairs.

The V and J genes are TRBV6-1 and TRBJ2-4; D call uncertain. The origin of this receptor is a girl aged 2 to 9 in good health. Sequencing input: blood. CDR3 coding DNA: TGTGCCAGCAGTGAAGTTCCGCTATGGGACATTCAGTACTTC. This gives the protein CASSEVPLWDIQYF.